Shown below are 17 T cell receptor beta chains from a single sample sequenced in a study of T-cell memory formation after mild COVID-19. TCRdb recomputed calls from the 5' RACE reads with MiXCR, one row per CDR3 protein. In the table there are about 500,000 distinct CDR3 sequences, about a fifth of which are singletons. Sequencing used PBMCs or a T cell subset sorted from them (not recorded which). The receptors originated from an adult woman who had mild COVID-19 (a few samples of this study predate the infection). Cell type and time point are not known.

The chain couples TRBV12-3 or TRBV12-4 to TRBJ2-1; TRBD2 might be the D (6 bases). There are 13 residues in the CDR3. With 8 bases removed from V and 3 bases from J, the gap between germline ends came to 11 bases. The CDR3 loop reads CASRDWIYNEQFF. The DNA of the CDR3 is TGTGCCAGCCGGGACTGGATCTACAATGAGCAGTTCTTC.

V is TRBV27 and J is TRBJ1-1; 8 nucleotides match TRBD1. V lost 6 bases, J lost 6 bases, and 12 bases stayed unmatched. CDR3 length equals 15 residues. CDR1 is MNHEY and CDR2 is SMNVEV in the germline V gene (reference sequence). The CDR3 loop is CASSPGGRGQAEAFF. CDR3 in DNA: TGTGCCAGCAGCCCCGGGGGCAGGGGGCAGGCTGAAGCTTTCTTT.

The V and J genes are TRBV24-1 and TRBJ2-3; 7 nucleotides align to TRBD2. Germline loops: CDR1 KGHDR, CDR2 SFDVKD. The CDR3 runs to 17 residues. V was clipped by 4 bases and J by 3 bases; unmatched bases: 12. The CDR3 DNA reads TGTGCCACCAGTGACGCCGGGACTATCGCGAGTACAGATACGCAGTATTTT. It codes for CATSDAGTIASTDTQYF.

The chain combines TRBV5-4 with TRBJ2-3; a weak D match, TRBD2 (5 bases). V was cut by 5 bases and J by 0 bases, with 19 bases left in between. In germline, CDR1 is SGHNT, CDR2 YYREEE (reference sequence). CDR3 length: 17 amino acids. CDR3 coding DNA: TGTGCCAGCAGACCCGGAGGCGGACGGGAAAGCACAGATACGCAGTATTTT. Translation gives CASRPGGGRESTDTQYF.

In this sample, this clonotype turned up a few times. The chain uses TRBV3-1 and TRBJ2-1, with 8 bases fitting TRBD2. The germline V gene has CDR1 LGHDT and CDR2 YNNKEL (reference sequence). The V segment lost 0 bases and the J segment 3 bases; nucleotides outside the gene matches: 7. This CDR3 has 17 residues. CDR3 residues: CASSQDLPGGVYNEQFF. CDR3 nucleotides: TGTGCCAGCAGCCAAGATCTTCCGGGGGGGGTCTACAATGAGCAGTTCTTC.

The chain uses TRBV5-5 and TRBJ2-7; 13 nucleotides agree with TRBD2. The V gene's germline CDR1 is SGHKS and CDR2 YYEKEE (reference sequence). Trimming cost V 3 bases and J 4 bases; bases outside gene matches: 7. CDR3 length: 16 amino acids. CDR3 residues: CASSSIRTSGGYEQYF. CDR3 nucleotide sequence: TGTGCCAGCAGCTCTATTCGGACTAGCGGGGGATACGAGCAGTACTTC.

The chain employs TRBV15 and TRBJ2-7; D tentatively fits TRBD1 or TRBD2 (5 bases each). Germline V lookup: CDR1 LNHNV, CDR2 YYDKDF (reference sequence). The V end lost 0 bases, the J end lost 3 bases, and 9 bases lay between the germline ends. The CDR3 contains 14 residues. The CDR3 region is CATSRDGGVYEQYF. CDR3 in DNA: TGTGCCACCAGCAGAGATGGGGGTGTCTACGAGCAGTACTTC.

The CDR3 DNA sequence: TGTGCCAGCAGCGTTGGGAGCGATTTACTGGTTGGAAACACCATATATTTT. The encoded protein is CASSVGSDLLVGNTIYF. The chain has TRBV9 and TRBJ1-3, with D unclear. Germline CDR1 reads SGDLS; CDR2 reads YYNGEE. The V end lost 2 bases, the J end lost 3 bases, and 18 bases lay between the germline ends. The CDR3 is made up of 17 amino acids.

This clonotype was counted ten times or more. The chain recombines TRBV4-1 with TRBJ2-1; the D gene is possibly TRBD2 (6 bases). Per the germline V gene, CDR1 is MGHRA and CDR2 is YSYEKL. The CDR3 loop spans 14 amino acids. Trimming cost V 1 base and J 6 bases, with 10 bases left between them. CDR3 sequence reads: CASSQVGTFNEQFF. The CDR3 DNA reads as TGCGCCAGCAGCCAAGTGGGGACTTTCAATGAGCAGTTCTTC.

This clonotype was found a few times. This rearrangement joins TRBV6-1 to TRBJ2-1; 12 bases are shared with TRBD2. The V gene's germline CDR1 is MNHNS and CDR2 SASEGT. The CDR3 has 15 amino acids. J lost 5 bases, V lost 4 bases, and 3 bases had no gene match. The CDR3 DNA reads TGTGCCAGCAGTGGAGGACTAGCGGGGAACAATGAGCAGTTCTTC. This gives the protein CASSGGLAGNNEQFF.

There are many counts of this clonotype. This chain connects TRBV12-3 or TRBV12-4 to TRBJ2-7; D unresolved. V was pared by 2 bases and J by 3 bases, with 5 bases between. The CDR3 has 12 amino acids. Written as DNA, the CDR3 is TGTGCCAGCAGTTTATCCCGCTACGAGCAGTACTTC. It yields the protein CASSLSRYEQYF.

The chain employs TRBV29-1 and TRBJ1-2, with a weak D call TRBD1 (5 bases). Germline assignment: CDR1 SQVTM and CDR2 ANQGSEA. The ends were cut back, 0 bases at V and 9 bases at J, with 8 bases in the middle. CDR3 size: 11 residues. CDR3 nucleotides: TGCAGCGTTGAAGAGGGGACCAGCTACACCTTC. Translated, it gives CSVEEGTSYTF. The entire variable domain, with the rest obtained from reference TRBV29-1 and TRBJ1-2, is as follows: SAVISQKPSRDICQRGTSLTIQCQVDSQVTMMFWYRQQPGQSLTLIATANQGSEATYESGFVIDKFPISRPNLTFSTLTVSNMSPEDSSIYLCSVEEGTSYTFGSGTRLTVV.

In this sample, this clonotype turned up a few times. The CDR3 protein is CASSQERAPYQPQHF. The CDR3 DNA reads TGCGCCAGCAGCCAAGAACGCGCGCCCTATCAGCCCCAGCATTTT. The J gene is TRBJ1-5, the V gene TRBV4-1; D not resolved. Trimming removed 0 bases from V and 5 bases from J, with 11 bases in between. This CDR3 contains 15 residues. Germline V gives CDR1 MGHRA, CDR2 YSYEKL.

The chain couples TRBV10-3 to TRBJ2-2; D is perhaps TRBD1 or TRBD2 (5 bases each). The CDR3 contains 14 residues. The V gene's germline CDR1 is ENHRY and CDR2 SYGVKD. V shed 10 bases and J shed 3 bases, with 15 bases lying between them. The chain's CDR3 is CATRPGPDTGELFF. Here the CDR3 DNA reads TGTGCCACCCGGCCGGGGCCAGACACCGGGGAGCTGTTTTTT.

The V gene is TRBV11-2, the J gene TRBJ1-6; unclear D gene. CDR3 size: 13 residues. The V end was cut by 5 bases, the J end by 7 bases, with 9 bases between. CDR1 and CDR2 from the germline V gene are SGHAT and FQNNGV. The CDR3 loop reads CASSVDGNSPLHF. CDR3 DNA: TGTGCCAGCAGCGTCGACGGGAATTCACCCCTCCACTTT.

In its sample, this clonotype was seen a few times. The V and J genes are TRBV4-1 and TRBJ2-4, with D uncertain. The CDR3 totals 16 residues. CDR1 and CDR2 from the germline V gene are MGHRA and YSYEKL. Trimming shortened V by 2 bases and J by 0 bases, and 11 bases separated the two germline ends. The CDR3 region is CASSQPVYLAKNIQYF. CDR3 DNA: TGCGCCAGCAGCCAACCCGTTTATCTAGCCAAAAACATTCAGTACTTC.

This clonotype came up a few times. The CDR3 sequence: CASSYRQGDGYTF. CDR3 sequence (DNA): TGTGCCAGCAGTTACCGACAGGGCGATGGCTACACCTTC. This chain uses TRBV6-5 with TRBJ1-2, with 7 bases that match TRBD1. The CDR3 is 13 residues long. J was trimmed by 6 bases and V by 2 bases; bases with no gene match: 3. CDR1 and CDR2 from the germline V gene are MNHEY and SVGAGI.